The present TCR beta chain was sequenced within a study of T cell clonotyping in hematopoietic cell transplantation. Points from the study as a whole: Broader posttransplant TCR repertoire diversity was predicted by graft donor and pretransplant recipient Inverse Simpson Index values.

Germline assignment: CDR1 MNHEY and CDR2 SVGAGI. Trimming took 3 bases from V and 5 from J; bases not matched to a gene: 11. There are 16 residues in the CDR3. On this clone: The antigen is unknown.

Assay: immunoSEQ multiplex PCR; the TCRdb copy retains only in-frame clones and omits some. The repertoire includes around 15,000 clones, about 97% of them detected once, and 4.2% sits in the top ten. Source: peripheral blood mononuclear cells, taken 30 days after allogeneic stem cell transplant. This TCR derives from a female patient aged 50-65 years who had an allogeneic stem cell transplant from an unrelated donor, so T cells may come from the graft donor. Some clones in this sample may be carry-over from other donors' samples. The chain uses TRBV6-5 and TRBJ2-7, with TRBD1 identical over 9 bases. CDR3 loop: CASSYQFPTGGNEQYF. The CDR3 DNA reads TGTGCCAGCAGTTATCAATTCCCGACAGGGGGTAACGAGCAGTACTTC.